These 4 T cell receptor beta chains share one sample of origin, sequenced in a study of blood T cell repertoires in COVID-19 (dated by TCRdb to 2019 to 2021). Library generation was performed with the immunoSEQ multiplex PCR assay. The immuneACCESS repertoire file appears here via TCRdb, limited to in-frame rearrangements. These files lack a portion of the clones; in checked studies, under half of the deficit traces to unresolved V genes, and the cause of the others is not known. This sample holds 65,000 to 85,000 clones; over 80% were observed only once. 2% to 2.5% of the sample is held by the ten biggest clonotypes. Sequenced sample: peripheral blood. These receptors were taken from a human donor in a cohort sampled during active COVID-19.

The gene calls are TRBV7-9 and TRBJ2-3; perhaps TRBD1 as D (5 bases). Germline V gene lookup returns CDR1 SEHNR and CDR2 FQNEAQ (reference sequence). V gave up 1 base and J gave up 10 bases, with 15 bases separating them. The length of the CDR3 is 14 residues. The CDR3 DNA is TGTGCCAGCAGCTTAGAGGGGTCGGCGGCGGCGCAGTATTTT. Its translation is CASSLEGSAAAQYF.

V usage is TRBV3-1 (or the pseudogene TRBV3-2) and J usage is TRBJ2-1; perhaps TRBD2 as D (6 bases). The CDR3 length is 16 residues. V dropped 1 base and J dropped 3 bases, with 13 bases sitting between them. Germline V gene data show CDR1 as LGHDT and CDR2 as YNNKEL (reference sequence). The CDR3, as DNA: TGTGCCAGCAGCCAAGTCGGGGGAAAAATCTACAATGAGCAGTTCTTC. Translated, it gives CASSQVGGKIYNEQFF.

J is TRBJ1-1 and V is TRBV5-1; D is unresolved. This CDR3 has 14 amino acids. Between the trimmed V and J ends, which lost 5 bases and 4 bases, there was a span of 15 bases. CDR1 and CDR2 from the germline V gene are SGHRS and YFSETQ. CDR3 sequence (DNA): TGCGCCAGCAGTTTCAGGAAGTTTGGCACTGAAGCTTTCTTT. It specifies CASSFRKFGTEAFF.

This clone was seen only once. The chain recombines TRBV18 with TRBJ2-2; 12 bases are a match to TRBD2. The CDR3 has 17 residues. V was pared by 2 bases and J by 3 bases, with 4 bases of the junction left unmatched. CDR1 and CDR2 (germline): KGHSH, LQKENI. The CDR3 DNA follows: TGTGCCAGCTCACCAACTAGCGGGAGGATTGACACCGGGGAGCTGTTTTTT. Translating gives CASSPTSGRIDTGELFF.